This T cell receptor (beta chain) was recorded in a study of blood T cells in healthy people across ages. Study results and caveats: The study found TCR beta diversity correlated strongly with naive T cell percentage. PBMCs that were unsorted prevented a conclusive naive versus antigen-experienced comparison.

With respect to this clonotype: The antigen remains unidentified.

CDR1 and CDR2 from the germline V gene are MNHEY and SVGEGT. CDR3 length: 15 amino acids. With V trimmed by 0 bases and J by 6 bases, 6 bases remained unmatched. The second PCR ran about 6 to 11 cycles with a sample-barcoded 5' primer and J-beta primers. TCRdb re-analysed the 5' RACE reads in MiXCR, keeping a single row per CDR3 protein. The sample gives approximately 770,000 distinct CDR3 sequences, about 62% of which show up once; around 20% is in the top ten. The chain links TRBV6-2 or TRBV6-3 to TRBJ1-2; 8 bases map to TRBD1. Sequenced sample: blood. The receptor was isolated from a man aged 30 to 45 in good health. CDR3 DNA sequence: TGTGCCAGCAGTTACTCGCACAGGGGGACGGATGGCTACACCTTC. This codes for CASSYSHRGTDGYTF.